Sequencing of this T cell receptor beta chain was carried out in a study of immune evolution from preneoplasia to lung adenocarcinoma. TCRdb's copy holds only in-frame clones and misses some; the assay was immunoSEQ multiplex PCR. The sample gives 6,000 to 8,000 clones, 79% of which show up once; around 3% is in the top ten. The CDR3 runs 15 residues. After removal of 5 bases from V and 8 bases from J, the junction contained 13 bases not matched to a gene. CDR1 is LGHNA, CDR2 YNFKEQ, per germline. Macro-dissection enriched premalignant or tumor cells before nucleic acid extraction. Specimen: FFPE invasive lung adenocarcinoma tissue. The V and J genes are TRBV4-2 and TRBJ1-1; TRBD1 matches 8 bases. The receptor's source is a middle-aged person with lung adenocarcinoma. The CDR3 protein is CASSSPTGVIPEAFF. CDR3 nucleotide sequence: TGTGCCAGCAGCTCCCCGACAGGGGTTATCCCCGAAGCTTTCTTT.